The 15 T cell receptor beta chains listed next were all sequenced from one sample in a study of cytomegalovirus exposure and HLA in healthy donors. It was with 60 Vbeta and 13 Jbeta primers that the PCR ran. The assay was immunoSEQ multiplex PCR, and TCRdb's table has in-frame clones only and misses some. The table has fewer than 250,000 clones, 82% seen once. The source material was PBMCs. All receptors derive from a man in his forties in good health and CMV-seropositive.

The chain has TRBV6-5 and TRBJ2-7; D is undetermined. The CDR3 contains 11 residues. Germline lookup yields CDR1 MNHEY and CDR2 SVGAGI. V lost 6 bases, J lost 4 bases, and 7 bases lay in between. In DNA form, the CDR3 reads TGTGCCAGCAGCACAGATTACGAGCAGTACTTC. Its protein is CASSTDYEQYF.

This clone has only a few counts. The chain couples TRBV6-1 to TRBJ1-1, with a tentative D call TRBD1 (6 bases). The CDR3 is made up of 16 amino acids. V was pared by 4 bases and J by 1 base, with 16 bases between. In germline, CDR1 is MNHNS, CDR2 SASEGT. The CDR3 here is CASSGGHRAGNTEAFF. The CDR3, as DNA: TGTGCCAGCAGTGGGGGGCACAGGGCCGGGAACACTGAAGCTTTCTTT.

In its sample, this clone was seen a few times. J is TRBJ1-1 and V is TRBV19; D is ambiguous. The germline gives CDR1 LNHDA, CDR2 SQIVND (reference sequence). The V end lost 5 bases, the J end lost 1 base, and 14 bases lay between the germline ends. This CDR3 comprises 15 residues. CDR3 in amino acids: CASSGLTRANTEAFF. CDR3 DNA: TGTGCCAGTAGTGGGTTGACGAGGGCGAACACTGAAGCTTTCTTT. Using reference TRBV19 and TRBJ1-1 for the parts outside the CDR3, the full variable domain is DGGITQSPKYLFRKEGQNVTLSCEQNLNHDAMYWYRQDPGQGLRLIYYSQIVNDFQKGDIAEGYSVSREKKESFPLTVTSAQKNPTAFYLCASSGLTRANTEAFFGQGTRLTVV.

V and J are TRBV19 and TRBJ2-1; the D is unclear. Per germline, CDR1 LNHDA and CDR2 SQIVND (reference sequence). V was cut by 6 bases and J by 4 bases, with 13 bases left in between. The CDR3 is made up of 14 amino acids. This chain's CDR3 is CASSVLVTYNEQFF. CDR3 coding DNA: TGTGCCAGTAGCGTTCTAGTTACTTACAATGAGCAGTTCTTC.

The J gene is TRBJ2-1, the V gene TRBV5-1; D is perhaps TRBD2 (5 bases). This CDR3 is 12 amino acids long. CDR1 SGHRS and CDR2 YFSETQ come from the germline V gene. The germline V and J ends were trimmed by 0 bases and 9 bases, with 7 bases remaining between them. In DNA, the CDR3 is TGCGCCAGCAGCTTGGCGAGGGTTGAGCAGTTCTTC. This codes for CASSLARVEQFF.

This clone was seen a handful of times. The CDR3 region is CAISEQGAIYEQYF. The CDR3 DNA reads as TGTGCCATCAGTGAACAGGGGGCGATCTACGAGCAGTACTTC. The chain links TRBV10-3 to TRBJ2-7; the match to TRBD1 covers 9 bases. CDR3 length equals 14 residues. J gave up 3 bases and V 3 bases, and 3 bases lay outside the gene matches. The germline gives CDR1 ENHRY, CDR2 SYGVKD.

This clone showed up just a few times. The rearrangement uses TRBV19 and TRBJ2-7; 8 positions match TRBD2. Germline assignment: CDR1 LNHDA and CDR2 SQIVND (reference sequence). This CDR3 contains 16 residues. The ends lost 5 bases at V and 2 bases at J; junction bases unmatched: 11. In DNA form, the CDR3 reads TGTGCCAGTAGTCCCACTCTAGCGGGTGTTACCTACGAGCAGTACTTC. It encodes CASSPTLAGVTYEQYF.

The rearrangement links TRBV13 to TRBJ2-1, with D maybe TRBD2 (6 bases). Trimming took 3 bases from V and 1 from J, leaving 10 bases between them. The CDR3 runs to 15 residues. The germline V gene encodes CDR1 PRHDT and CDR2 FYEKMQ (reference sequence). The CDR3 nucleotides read TGTGCCAGCAGCTTTAGCGGTCAATCCTACAATGAGCAGTTCTTC. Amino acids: CASSFSGQSYNEQFF.

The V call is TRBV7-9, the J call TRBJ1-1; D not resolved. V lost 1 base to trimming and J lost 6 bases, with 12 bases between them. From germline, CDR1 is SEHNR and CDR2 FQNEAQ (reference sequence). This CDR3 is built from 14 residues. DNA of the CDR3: TGTGCCAGCAGCTTAGAAAGCCTTCGGGCTGAAGCTTTCTTT. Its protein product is CASSLESLRAEAFF.

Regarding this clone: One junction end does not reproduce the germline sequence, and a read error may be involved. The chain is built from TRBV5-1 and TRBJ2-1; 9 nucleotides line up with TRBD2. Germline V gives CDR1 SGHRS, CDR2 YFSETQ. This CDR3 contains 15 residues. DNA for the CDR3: TGCGCCAGCAGCTTAGAGGGACTAGCATACAGTGAGCAGTTCTTC. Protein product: CASSLEGLAYSEQFF.

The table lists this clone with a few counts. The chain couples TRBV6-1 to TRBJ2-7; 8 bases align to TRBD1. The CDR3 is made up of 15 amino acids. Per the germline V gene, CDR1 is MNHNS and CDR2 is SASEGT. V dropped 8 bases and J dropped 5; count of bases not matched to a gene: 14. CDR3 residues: CASVGTGQATNEQYF. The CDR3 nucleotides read TGTGCCAGCGTGGGAACGGGACAGGCAACTAACGAGCAGTACTTC.

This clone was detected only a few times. The CDR3 region has the DNA TGTGCCACCAGCCTTAGCGAGAACACCGGGGAGCTGTTTTTT. Residues: CATSLSENTGELFF. The chain uses TRBV15 and TRBJ2-2; D is possibly TRBD2 (5 bases). Germline CDR1 and CDR2: LNHNV and YYDKDF (reference sequence). V was trimmed by 5 bases and J by 1 base, leaving 8 bases between them. The CDR3 length is 14 residues.

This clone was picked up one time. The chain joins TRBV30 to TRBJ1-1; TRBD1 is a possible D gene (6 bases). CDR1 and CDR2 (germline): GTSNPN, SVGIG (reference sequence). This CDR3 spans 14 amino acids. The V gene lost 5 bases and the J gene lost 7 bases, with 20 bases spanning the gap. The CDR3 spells CAWGSPWGLGEAFF. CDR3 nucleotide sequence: TGTGCCTGGGGCTCGCCTTGGGGGCTGGGTGAAGCTTTCTTT.

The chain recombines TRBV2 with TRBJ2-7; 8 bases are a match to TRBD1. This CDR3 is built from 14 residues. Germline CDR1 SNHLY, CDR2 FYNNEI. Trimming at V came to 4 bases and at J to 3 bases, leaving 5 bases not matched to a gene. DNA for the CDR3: TGTGCCAGCAGTGCGGTGACAGGGGTCTACGAGCAGTACGTC. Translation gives CASSAVTGVYEQYV.

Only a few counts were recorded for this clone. The CDR3 loop reads CSVERGALYGYTF. CDR3 nucleotide sequence: TGCAGCGTTGAACGTGGGGCTCTCTATGGCTACACCTTC. The chain uses TRBV29-1 and TRBJ1-2, with D possibly TRBD1 on 5 matching bases. V was clipped by 2 bases and J by 4 bases, with 11 bases between them. Per germline, CDR1 SQVTM and CDR2 ANQGSEA. This CDR3 spans 13 amino acids.